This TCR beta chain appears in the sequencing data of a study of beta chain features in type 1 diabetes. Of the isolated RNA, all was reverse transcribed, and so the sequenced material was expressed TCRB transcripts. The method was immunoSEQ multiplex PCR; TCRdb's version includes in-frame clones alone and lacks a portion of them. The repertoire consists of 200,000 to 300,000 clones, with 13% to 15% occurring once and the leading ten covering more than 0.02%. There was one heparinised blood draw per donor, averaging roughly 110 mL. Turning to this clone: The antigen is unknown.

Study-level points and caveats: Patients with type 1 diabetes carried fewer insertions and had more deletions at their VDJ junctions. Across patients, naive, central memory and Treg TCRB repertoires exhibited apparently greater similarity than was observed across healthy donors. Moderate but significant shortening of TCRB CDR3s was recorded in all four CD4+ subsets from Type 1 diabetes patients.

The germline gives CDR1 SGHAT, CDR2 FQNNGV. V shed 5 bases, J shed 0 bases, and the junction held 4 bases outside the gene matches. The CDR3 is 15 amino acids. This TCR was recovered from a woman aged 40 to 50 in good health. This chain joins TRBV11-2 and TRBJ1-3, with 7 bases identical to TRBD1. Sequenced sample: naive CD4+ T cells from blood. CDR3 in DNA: TGTGCCAGCAGCCCTAGGGACAGCTCTGGAAACACCATATATTTT. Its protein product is CASSPRDSSGNTIYF.